Presented here are 12 T cell receptor beta chains from one specimen sequenced in a study of shared clonotypes between healthy human individuals. The table came from immunoSEQ multiplex PCR; TCRdb's copy has only in-frame clones and leaves some out. The data show under 650,000 clones, almost 97% seen once. The sample was naive CD4+ T cells sorted from blood. Subset specified: CD45RA+ positively selected. The receptors here all came from a woman between 25 and 40 years old in good health.

This sequence joins TRBV6-1 and TRBJ1-2; TRBD1 agrees at 9 bases. This CDR3 region has 13 residues. Germline values: CDR1 MNHNS, CDR2 SASEGT. The ends lost 6 bases at V and 8 bases at J; junction bases unmatched: 7. CDR3 amino acids: CASRDRGRGGYTF. As DNA, the CDR3 is TGTGCCAGCAGGGACAGGGGACGAGGCGGCTACACCTTC.

The V and J genes are TRBV18 and TRBJ2-7; TRBD1 might be the D (5 bases). The CDR3 spans 15 residues. Germline assignment: CDR1 KGHSH and CDR2 LQKENI. With 4 bases removed from V and 2 bases from J, the gap between germline ends came to 15 bases. Written as DNA, the CDR3 is TGTGCCAGCTCACGGGGTAGCCTGGACACCTACGAGCAGTACTTC. Its protein product is CASSRGSLDTYEQYF.

This clone was detected only once. The chain has TRBV23-1 and TRBJ2-4; possibly TRBD1 for D (6 bases). TRBV23-1 qualifies as an ORF whose function is uncertain. This CDR3 is 17 amino acids long. The V and J ends lost 4 bases and 0 bases respectively, with 16 bases between them. This CDR3 reads CASSPHRRGKAKNIQYF. The CDR3 nucleotides are TGCGCCAGCAGTCCCCACCGCAGGGGAAAAGCCAAAAACATTCAGTACTTC.

This clone was seen a single time. V gene TRBV5-8 combines with J gene TRBJ1-5; D is possibly TRBD1 (5 bases). The CDR3 length is 15 residues. Germline V gene data show CDR1 as SGHTS and CDR2 as YDEGEE. Trimming removed 4 bases from V and 6 bases from J, with 17 bases in between. In DNA, the CDR3 is TGTGCCAGCAGCCCCTCCTCCGGGACTAGTCAGCCCCAGCATTTT. Translation gives CASSPSSGTSQPQHF.

The chain recombines TRBV29-1 with TRBJ2-3; 10 nucleotides match TRBD2. The germline V gene has CDR1 SQVTM and CDR2 ANQGSEA. V dropped 7 bases and J dropped 2; count of bases not matched to a gene: 9. CDR3 size: 15 residues. The CDR3 sequence is CSAAPLAGPTDTQYF. CDR3 DNA sequence: TGCAGCGCTGCCCCACTAGCGGGACCCACAGATACGCAGTATTTT.

The CDR3 spells CASSLAESNVYEQYF. The CDR3 DNA sequence: TGTGCCAGCAGTTTAGCTGAATCAAATGTGTACGAGCAGTACTTC. V gene TRBV28 combines with J gene TRBJ2-7; D remains ambiguous. V lost 2 bases to trimming and J lost 4 bases, with 15 bases between them. The CDR3 runs 15 residues. Germline V lookup: CDR1 MDHEN, CDR2 SYDVKM.

This chain joins TRBV6-6 and TRBJ2-7; TRBD1 is a possible D gene (5 bases). V lost 2 bases and J lost 4, with 12 bases in between. The germline V gene encodes CDR1 MNHNY and CDR2 SVGAGI (reference sequence). The CDR3 extends over 14 amino acids. The CDR3 DNA is TGTGCCAGCAGTTACACCGACAGTGGATACGAGCAGTACTTC. It translates to CASSYTDSGYEQYF.

This clone was seen only once. The CDR3 nucleotides read TGTGCCCCCTACCAGCGGGAGGCCCAGCAGTACTTC. The encoded protein is CAPYQREAQQYF. This rearrangement joins TRBV25-1 to TRBJ2-7, with 9 bases matching TRBD2. From germline, CDR1 is MGHDK and CDR2 SYGVNS. J lost 8 bases, V lost 11 bases, and 10 bases had no gene match. This CDR3 is 12 amino acids long.

This clone has only one observation. CDR3 protein: CASRKGDAYGYTF. DNA of the CDR3: TGTGCCAGCAGAAAAGGGGATGCTTATGGCTACACCTTC. The V and J genes are TRBV11-2 and TRBJ1-2; tentative D call: TRBD1 (5 bases). The V end was cut by 6 bases, the J end by 5 bases, with 13 bases between. The germline CDR1 and CDR2 sequences are SGHAT and FQNNGV. The CDR3 is made up of 13 amino acids.

J is TRBJ2-4 and V is TRBV19; 7 bases are a match to TRBD1. Looked up from germline, CDR1 is LNHDA and CDR2 is SQIVND (reference sequence). The CDR3 is 17 amino acids. Germline trimming cut 3 bases from V and 0 bases from J; bases unmatched to any gene: 8. In DNA form, the CDR3 reads TGTGCCAGTAGTATCCGGACAGGTTCAATAGCCAAAAACATTCAGTACTTC. This gives the protein CASSIRTGSIAKNIQYF.

The V and J genes are TRBV9 and TRBJ2-1; 15 bases are shared with TRBD2. Germline CDR1 SGDLS, CDR2 YYNGEE. J lost 5 bases, V lost 3 bases, and 6 bases had no gene match. The CDR3 covers 17 residues. CDR3 sequence (DNA): TGTGCCAGCAGCGCAGGACTAGCGGGAGGGGGGGACAATGAGCAGTTCTTC. Its protein is CASSAGLAGGGDNEQFF.

This clone has a single count. The V gene is TRBV4-1, the J gene TRBJ2-3, with D possibly TRBD2 on 5 matching bases. V dropped 5 bases and J dropped 0 bases, with 15 bases sitting between them. Germline CDR1 MGHRA, CDR2 YSYEKL. There are 16 residues in the CDR3. CDR3 nucleotide sequence: TGCGCCAGCAGCACCGGTACGAGGGAAAGCACAGATACGCAGTATTTT. As protein: CASSTGTRESTDTQYF.